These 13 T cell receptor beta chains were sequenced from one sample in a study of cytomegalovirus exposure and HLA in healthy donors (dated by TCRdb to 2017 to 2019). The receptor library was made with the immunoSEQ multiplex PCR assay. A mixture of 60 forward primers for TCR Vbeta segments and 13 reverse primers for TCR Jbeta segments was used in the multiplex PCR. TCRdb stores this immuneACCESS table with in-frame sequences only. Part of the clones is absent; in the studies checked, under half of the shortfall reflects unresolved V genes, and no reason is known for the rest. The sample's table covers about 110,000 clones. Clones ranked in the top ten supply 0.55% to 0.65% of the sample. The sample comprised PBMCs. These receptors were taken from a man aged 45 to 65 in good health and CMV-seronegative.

Here the CDR3 DNA reads TGTGCCAGCAGTGAAAGCGGTAGACAGGGGAGTCAGTTCTTC. This sequence encodes CASSESGRQGSQFF. V and J are TRBV6-1 and TRBJ2-1, with 8 bases identical to TRBD1. V lost 2 bases, J lost 13 bases, and 10 bases stayed unmatched. Germline values: CDR1 MNHNS, CDR2 SASEGT. The CDR3 consists of 14 residues.

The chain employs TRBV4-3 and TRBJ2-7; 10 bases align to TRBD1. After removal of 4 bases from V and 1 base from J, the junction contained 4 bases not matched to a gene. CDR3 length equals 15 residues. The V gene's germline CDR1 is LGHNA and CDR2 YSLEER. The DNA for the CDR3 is TGCGCCAGCAGCCTTCGGGGACAGGGGTCCTACGAGCAGTACTTC. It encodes CASSLRGQGSYEQYF.

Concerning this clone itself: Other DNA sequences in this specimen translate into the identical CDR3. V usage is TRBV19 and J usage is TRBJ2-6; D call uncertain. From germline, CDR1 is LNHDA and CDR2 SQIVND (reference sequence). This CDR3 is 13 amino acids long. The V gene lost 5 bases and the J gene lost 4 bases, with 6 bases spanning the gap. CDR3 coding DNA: TGTGCCAGTAGTTATCCCGGGGCCAACGTCCTGACTTTC. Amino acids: CASSYPGANVLTF.

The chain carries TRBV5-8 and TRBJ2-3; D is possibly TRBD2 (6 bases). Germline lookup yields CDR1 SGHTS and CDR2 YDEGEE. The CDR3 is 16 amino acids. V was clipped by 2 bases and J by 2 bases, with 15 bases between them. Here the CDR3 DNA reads TGTGCCAGCAGCTTAGGAGGGGCGGAAAACACAGATACGCAGTATTTT. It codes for CASSLGGAENTDTQYF.

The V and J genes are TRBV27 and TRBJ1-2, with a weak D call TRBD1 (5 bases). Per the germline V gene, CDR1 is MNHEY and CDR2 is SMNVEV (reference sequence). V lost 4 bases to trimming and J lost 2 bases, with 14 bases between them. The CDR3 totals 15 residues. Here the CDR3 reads CASSSWSGDNYGYTF. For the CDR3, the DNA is TGTGCCAGCAGTTCCTGGTCGGGGGACAACTATGGCTACACCTTC.

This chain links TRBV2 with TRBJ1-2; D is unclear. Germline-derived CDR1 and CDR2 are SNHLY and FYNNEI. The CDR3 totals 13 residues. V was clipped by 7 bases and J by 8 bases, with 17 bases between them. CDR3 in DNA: TGTGCCAGCATCTTAGAAGAGGGCTCGGGCTACACCTTC. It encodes CASILEEGSGYTF. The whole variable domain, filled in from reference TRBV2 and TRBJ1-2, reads EPEVTQTPSHQVTQMGQEVILRCVPISNHLYFYWYRQILGQKVEFLVSFYNNEISEKSEIFDDQFSVERPDGSNFTLKIRSTKLEDSAMYFCASILEEGSGYTFGSGTRLTVV.

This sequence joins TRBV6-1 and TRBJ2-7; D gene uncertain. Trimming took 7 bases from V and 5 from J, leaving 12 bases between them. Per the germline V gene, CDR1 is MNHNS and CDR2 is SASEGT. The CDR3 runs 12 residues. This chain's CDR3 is CASMAAVHEQYF. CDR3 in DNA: TGTGCCAGCATGGCGGCGGTCCACGAGCAGTACTTC.

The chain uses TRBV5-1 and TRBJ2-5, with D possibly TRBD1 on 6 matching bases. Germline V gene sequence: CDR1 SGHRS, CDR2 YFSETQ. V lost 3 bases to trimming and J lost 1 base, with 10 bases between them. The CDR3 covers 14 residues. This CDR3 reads CASSSGQLQETQYF. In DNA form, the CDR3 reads TGCGCCAGCAGCTCTGGACAGCTCCAAGAGACCCAGTACTTC.

The CDR3 bases are TGTGCCAGCTCACGCGGGACTAGCGGCCAAGAGACCCAGTACTTC. Its protein product is CASSRGTSGQETQYF. This sequence joins TRBV18 and TRBJ2-5; TRBD2 aligns across 11 bases. Unmatched junction bases numbered 2, after V lost 4 bases and J lost 1 base. CDR1 and CDR2 from the germline V gene are KGHSH and LQKENI. CDR3 length: 15 residues.

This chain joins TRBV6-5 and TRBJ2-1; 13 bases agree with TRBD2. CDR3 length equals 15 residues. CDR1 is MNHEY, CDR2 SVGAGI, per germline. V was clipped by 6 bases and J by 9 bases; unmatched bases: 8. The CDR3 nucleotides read TGTGCCAGCAGCCCCAAGACTAGCGGGAGGCGTGAGCAGTTCTTC. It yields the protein CASSPKTSGRREQFF.

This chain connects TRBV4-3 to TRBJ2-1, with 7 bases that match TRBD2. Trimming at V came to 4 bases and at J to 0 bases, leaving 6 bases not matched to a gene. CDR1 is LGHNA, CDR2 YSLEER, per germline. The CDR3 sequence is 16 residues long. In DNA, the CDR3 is TGCGCCAGCAGCCGAACCGGGGGGAGCTCCTACAATGAGCAGTTCTTC. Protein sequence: CASSRTGGSSYNEQFF.

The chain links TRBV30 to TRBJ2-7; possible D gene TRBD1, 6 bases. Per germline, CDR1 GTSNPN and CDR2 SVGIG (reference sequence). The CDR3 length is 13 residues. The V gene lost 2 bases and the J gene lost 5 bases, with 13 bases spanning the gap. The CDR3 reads CAWSSQGIDEQYF. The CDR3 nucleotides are TGTGCCTGGAGTTCACAGGGCATCGACGAGCAGTACTTC.

The CDR3 coding sequence is TGTGCCAGTAGTTGGGGGGTCACTAGCAATCAGCCCCAGCATTTT. Its protein product is CASSWGVTSNQPQHF. This sequence joins TRBV19 and TRBJ1-5; TRBD1 is a possible D gene (5 bases). Germline CDR1 is LNHDA and CDR2 is SQIVND (reference sequence). Between the trimmed V and J ends, which lost 5 bases and 0 bases, there was a span of 11 bases. The CDR3 covers 15 residues.